This TCR beta chain was captured in a study of T cell clonality in common variable immunodeficiency. This clone was seen repeatedly, ten times or more. What it recognizes is unknown. An end of the junction differs from the germline gene, which may be a read error. The read stops 3 residues short of the end of the CDR3; the missing end is completed from the germline J gene. The length of the CDR3 is 17 residues. In germline, CDR1 is LGHNA, CDR2 YNFKEQ. Most patients and controls had Caucasian heritage. Overall study results and limits: Compared with healthy controls, CVID subjects showed increased TCRbeta clonality, mostly in about a third. Links between repertoire features and CVID complications were heterogeneity-limited. Fewer deletions and N-nucleotide insertions were reportedly seen in common variable immunodeficiency TCR beta sequences.

Profiled with immunoSEQ multiplex PCR; TCRdb holds only in-frame clones, not every one. This sample shows about 34,000 clones and no singletons; 0.95% rests with the ten largest. The sample was peripheral blood mononuclear cells. This chain connects TRBV4-2 to TRBJ2-1; possible D gene TRBD1, 5 bases. This sequence was found in a person aged 18-69 years in good health. The sequenced part of the CDR3 DNA is TGCGCCAGCAGCCAAGAAGGGGCCATCGGCTCCTACAATGAG. Encoded protein: CASSQEGAIGSYNE. The full CDR3 protein reads CASSQEGAIGSYNEQFF.